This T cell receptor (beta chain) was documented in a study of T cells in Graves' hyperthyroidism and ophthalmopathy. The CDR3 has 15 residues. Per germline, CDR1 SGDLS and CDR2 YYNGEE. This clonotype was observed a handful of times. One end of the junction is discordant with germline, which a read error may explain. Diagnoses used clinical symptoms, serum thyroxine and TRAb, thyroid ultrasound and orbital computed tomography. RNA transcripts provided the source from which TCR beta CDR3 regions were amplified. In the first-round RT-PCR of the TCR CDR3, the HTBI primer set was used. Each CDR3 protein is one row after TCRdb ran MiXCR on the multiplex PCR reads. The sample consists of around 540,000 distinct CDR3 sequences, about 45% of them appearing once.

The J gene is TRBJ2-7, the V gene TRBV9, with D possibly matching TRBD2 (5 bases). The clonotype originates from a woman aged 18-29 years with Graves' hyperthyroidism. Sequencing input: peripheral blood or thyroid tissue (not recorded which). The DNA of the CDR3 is TGCGCCAGCAGCCTAGAGTCAAGGCGGGTCGGAGAGCAGTACTTC. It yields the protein CASSLESRRVGEQYF. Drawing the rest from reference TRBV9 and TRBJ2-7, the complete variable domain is DSGVTQTPKHLITATGQRVTLRCSPRSGDLSVYWYQQSLDQGLQFLIQYYNGEERAKGNILERFSAQQFPDLHSELNLSSLELGDSALYFCASSLESRRVGEQYFGPGTRLTVT.